This TCR beta chain was captured by sequencing in a study of shared clonotypes between healthy human individuals. Study-level results: Compared with clonotypes that all four donors shared, non-shared clonotypes had lower generation probabilities. Expectations were that clonotype sharing among donors would be affected by sequencing depth.

V lost 2 bases, J lost 5 bases, and 11 bases stayed unmatched. There are 17 residues in the CDR3. Germline V gene sequence: CDR1 MNHNS, CDR2 SASEGT. For this clone: Its antigen is not identified.

The method was immunoSEQ multiplex PCR; TCRdb's version includes in-frame clones alone and lacks a portion of them. The sample includes more than 2 million clones, approximately 95% of them seen just once. Sequencing was carried out using naive CD4+ T cells sorted from blood. Specified subset: CD45RA+ positively selected. The sequence was collected from a young man in good health. The chain recombines TRBV6-1 with TRBJ2-1; 8 nucleotides match TRBD2. CDR3: CASSEFYETSDHNEQFF. CDR3 coding DNA: TGTGCCAGCAGTGAATTTTATGAGACTAGCGACCACAATGAGCAGTTCTTC.